Listed below are T cell receptor beta chains from one sample, sequenced in a study of cytomegalovirus exposure and HLA in healthy donors. TCRdb keeps only in-frame clones here, not all; method: immunoSEQ multiplex PCR. The table has fewer than 130,000 clones, more than 60% seen once. The material sequenced was PBMCs. Receptors originate from a female donor in good health and CMV-seropositive. Both conserved end residues are part of each CDR3. Rows give clone size only sometimes, using once, few, many, or a class for an expanded clone.

TRBJ1-3 | NA | TRBV9 | CASSVELGYSGNTIYF
TRBJ2-2 | once | TRBV18 | CASSPLGGTGELFF
TRBJ2-7 | NA | TRBV28 | CASRTAGDYEQYF
TRBJ2-7 | NA | TRBV9 | CASSPRAAGRYEQYF
TRBJ1-5 | NA | TRBV28 | CASSRYSNQPQHF
TRBJ2-7 | NA | TRBV4-2 | CASSQTTTNYEQYF
TRBJ2-1 | NA | TRBV6-1 | CASPNSGAGVNEQFF
TRBJ1-1 | NA | TRBV7-8 | CAPMRGRTEAFF
TRBJ2-7 | NA | TRBV7-2 | CASSLTWDRQYEQYF
TRBJ1-4 | NA | TRBV30 | CAWRGQVGEKLFF
TRBJ2-3 | NA | TRBV27 | CASGAPGRRSDTQYF
TRBJ2-7 | NA | TRBV25-1 | CASSDKPRVEYF
TRBJ2-7 | NA | TRBV5-4 | CASSLGGRANYEQYF
TRBJ2-7 | NA | TRBV6-5 | CATRAGGGSYEQYF